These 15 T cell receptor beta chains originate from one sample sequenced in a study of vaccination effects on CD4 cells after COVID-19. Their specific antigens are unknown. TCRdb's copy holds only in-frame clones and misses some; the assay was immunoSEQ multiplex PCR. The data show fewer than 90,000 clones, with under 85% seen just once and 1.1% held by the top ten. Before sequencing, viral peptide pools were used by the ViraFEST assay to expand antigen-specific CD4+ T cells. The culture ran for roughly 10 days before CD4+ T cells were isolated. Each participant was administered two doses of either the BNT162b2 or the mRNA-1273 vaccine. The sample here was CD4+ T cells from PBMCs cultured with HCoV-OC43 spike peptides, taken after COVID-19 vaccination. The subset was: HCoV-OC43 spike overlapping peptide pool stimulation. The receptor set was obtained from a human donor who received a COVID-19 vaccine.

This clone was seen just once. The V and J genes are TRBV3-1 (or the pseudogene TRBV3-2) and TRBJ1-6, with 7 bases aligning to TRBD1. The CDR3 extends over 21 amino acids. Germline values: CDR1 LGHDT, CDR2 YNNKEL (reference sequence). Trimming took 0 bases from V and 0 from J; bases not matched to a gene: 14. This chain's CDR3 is CASSQEGGQQDRCSYNSPLHF. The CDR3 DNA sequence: TGTGCCAGCAGCCAAGAGGGGGGCCAGCAGGACAGGTGCTCCTATAATTCACCCCTCCACTTT.

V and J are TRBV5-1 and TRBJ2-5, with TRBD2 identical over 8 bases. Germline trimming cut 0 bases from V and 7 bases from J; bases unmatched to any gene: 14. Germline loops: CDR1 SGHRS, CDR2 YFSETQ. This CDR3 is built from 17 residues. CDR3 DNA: TGCGCCAGCAGCTTGGTGTCCAGCGGGGGAGGTAGCGCGACCCAGTACTTC. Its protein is CASSLVSSGGGSATQYF. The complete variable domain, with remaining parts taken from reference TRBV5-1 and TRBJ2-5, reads KAGVTQTPRYLIKTRGQQVTLSCSPISGHRSVSWYQQTPGQGLQFLFEYFSETQRNKGNFPGRFSGRQFSNSRSEMNVSTLELGDSALYLCASSLVSSGGGSATQYFGPGTRLLVL.

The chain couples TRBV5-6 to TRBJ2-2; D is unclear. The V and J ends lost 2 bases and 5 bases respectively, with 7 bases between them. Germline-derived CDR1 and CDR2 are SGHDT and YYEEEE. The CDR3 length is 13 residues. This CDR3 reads CASSFSRTGELFF. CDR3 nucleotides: TGTGCCAGCAGCTTTTCCAGAACCGGGGAGCTGTTTTTT.

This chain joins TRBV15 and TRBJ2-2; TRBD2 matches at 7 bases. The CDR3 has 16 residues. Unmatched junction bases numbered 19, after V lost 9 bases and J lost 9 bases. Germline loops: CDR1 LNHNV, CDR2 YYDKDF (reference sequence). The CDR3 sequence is CATGRVFPNQRRELFF. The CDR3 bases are TGTGCCACGGGGAGGGTCTTTCCTAATCAACGCCGGGAGCTGTTTTTT.

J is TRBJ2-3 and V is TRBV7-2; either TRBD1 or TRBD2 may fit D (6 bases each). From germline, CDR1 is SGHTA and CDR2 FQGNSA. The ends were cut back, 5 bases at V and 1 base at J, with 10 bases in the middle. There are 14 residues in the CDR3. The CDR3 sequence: CASSMRGGTDTQYF. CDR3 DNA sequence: TGTGCCAGCAGCATGAGGGGGGGCACAGATACGCAGTATTTT.

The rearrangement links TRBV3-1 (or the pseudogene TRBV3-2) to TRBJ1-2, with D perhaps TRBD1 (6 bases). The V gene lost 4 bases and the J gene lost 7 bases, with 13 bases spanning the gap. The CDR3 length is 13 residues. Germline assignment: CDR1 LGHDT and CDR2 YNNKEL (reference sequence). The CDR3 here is CASSRTEGGGYTF. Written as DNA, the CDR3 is TGTGCCAGCAGCCGAACCGAGGGGGGTGGCTACACCTTC.

CDR3 coding DNA: TGTGCCATCAGCAGGTGGGAAGGAAGCACTGAAGCTTTCTTT. Translation gives CAISRWEGSTEAFF. V usage is TRBV10-3 and J usage is TRBJ1-1; D not certain. V was pared by 6 bases and J by 4 bases, with 15 bases between. From germline, CDR1 is ENHRY and CDR2 SYGVKD. The CDR3 is 14 amino acids.

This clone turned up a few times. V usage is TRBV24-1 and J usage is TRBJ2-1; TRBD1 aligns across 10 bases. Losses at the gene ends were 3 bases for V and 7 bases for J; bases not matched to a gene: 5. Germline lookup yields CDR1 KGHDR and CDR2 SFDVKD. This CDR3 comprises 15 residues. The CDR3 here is CATSDVGQGRNEQFF. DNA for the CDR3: TGTGCCACCAGTGATGTGGGACAGGGGAGGAATGAGCAGTTCTTC.

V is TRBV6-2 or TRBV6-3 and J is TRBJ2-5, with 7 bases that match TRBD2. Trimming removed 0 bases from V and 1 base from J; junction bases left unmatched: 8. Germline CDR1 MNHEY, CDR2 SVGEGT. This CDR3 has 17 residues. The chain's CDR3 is CASSYSPSGESQETQYF. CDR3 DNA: TGTGCCAGCAGTTACTCGCCAAGCGGGGAGAGCCAAGAGACCCAGTACTTC.

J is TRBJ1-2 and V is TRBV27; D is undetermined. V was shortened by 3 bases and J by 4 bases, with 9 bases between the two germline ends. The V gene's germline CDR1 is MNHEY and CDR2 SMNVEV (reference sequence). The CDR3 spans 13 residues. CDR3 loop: CASSLASGYGYTF. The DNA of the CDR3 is TGTGCCAGCAGTTTGGCTAGCGGCTATGGCTACACCTTC.

CDR3: CASSVIDFSGNEQFF. The CDR3 DNA sequence: TGTGCCAGCAGCGTAATCGACTTCTCGGGGAATGAGCAGTTCTTC. The gene calls are TRBV9 and TRBJ2-1; weak D call: TRBD2 (5 bases). The length of the CDR3 is 15 residues. The germline V gene encodes CDR1 SGDLS and CDR2 YYNGEE. Trimming cost V 1 base and J 7 bases, with 15 bases left between them.

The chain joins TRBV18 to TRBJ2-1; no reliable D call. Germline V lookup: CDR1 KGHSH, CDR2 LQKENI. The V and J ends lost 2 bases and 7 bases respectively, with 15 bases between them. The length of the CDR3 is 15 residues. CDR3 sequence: CASSPDSLDGNEQFF. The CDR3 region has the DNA TGTGCCAGCTCACCAGACTCCCTGGACGGAAATGAGCAGTTCTTC.

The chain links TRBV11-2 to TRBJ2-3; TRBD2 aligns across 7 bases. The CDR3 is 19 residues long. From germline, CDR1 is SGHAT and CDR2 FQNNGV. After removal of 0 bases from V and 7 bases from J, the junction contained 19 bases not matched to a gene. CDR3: CASSLDLKSSGTIPHTQYF. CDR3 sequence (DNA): TGTGCCAGCAGCTTAGACCTAAAATCTAGCGGTACAATCCCTCATACGCAGTATTTT. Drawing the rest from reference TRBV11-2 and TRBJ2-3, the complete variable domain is EAGVAQSPRYKIIEKRQSVAFWCNPISGHATLYWYQQILGQGPKLLIQFQNNGVVDDSQLPKDRFSAERLKGVDSTLKIQPAKLEDSAVYLCASSLDLKSSGTIPHTQYFGPGTRLTVL.

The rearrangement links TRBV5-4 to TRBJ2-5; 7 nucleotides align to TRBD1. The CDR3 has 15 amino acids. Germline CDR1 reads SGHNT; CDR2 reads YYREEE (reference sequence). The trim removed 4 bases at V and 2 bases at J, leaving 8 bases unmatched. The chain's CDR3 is CASSGPGQKQETQYF. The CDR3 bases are TGTGCCAGCAGCGGGCCGGGACAGAAACAAGAGACCCAGTACTTC.

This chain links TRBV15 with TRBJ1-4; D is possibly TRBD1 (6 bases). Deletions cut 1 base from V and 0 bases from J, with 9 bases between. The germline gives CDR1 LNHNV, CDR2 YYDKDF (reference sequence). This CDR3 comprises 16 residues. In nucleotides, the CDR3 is TGTGCCACCAGCAGAGTCTCAGGGGCAACTAATGAAAAACTGTTTTTT. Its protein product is CATSRVSGATNEKLFF.